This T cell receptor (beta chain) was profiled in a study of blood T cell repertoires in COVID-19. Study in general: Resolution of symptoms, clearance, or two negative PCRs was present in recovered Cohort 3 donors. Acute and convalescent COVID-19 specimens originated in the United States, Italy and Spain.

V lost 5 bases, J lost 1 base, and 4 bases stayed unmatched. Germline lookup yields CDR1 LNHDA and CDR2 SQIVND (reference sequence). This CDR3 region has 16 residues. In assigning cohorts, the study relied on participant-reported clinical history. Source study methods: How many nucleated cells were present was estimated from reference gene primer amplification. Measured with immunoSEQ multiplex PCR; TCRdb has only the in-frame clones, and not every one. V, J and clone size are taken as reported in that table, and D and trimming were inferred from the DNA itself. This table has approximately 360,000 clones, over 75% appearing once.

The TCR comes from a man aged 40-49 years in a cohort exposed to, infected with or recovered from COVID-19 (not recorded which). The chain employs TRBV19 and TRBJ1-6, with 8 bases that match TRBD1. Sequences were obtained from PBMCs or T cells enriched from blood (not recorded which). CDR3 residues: CASSSGGESYNSPLHF. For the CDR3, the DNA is TGTGCCAGTAGTTCAGGGGGCGAATCCTATAATTCACCCCTCCACTTT.